This note documents a single T cell receptor beta chain sequence. Its antigen remains unidentified. The entry originates in a study of long-term antiretroviral therapy in people with HIV. Study results and limitations: Controls showed broader CDR3 length ranges than did the HIV repertoires.

The run of the v3.0 immunoSEQ assay was at survey level. TCRdb's copy holds only in-frame clones and misses some; the assay was immunoSEQ multiplex PCR. This table has some 35,000 clones, about four fifths appearing once. The CDR3 totals 16 residues. Trimming took 5 bases from V and 2 from J; bases not matched to a gene: 6. The germline CDR1 and CDR2 sequences are SGHVS and FQNEAQ. The rearrangement uses TRBV7-8 and TRBJ1-4; 9 bases match TRBD1. The TCR sequence derives from a man aged 50-59 years with HIV. Sample: unsorted PBMCs, taken 3 years after starting antiretroviral therapy. The CDR3 sequence: CASSGQGRKTNEKLFF. The CDR3 DNA reads as TGTGCCAGCAGCGGACAGGGGAGGAAGACTAATGAAAAACTGTTTTTT. Using reference TRBV7-8 and TRBJ1-4 for the parts outside the CDR3, the full variable domain is GAGVSQSPRYKVAKRGQDVALRCDPISGHVSLFWYQQALGQGPEFLTYFQNEAQLDKSGLPSDRFFAERPEGSVSTLKIQRTQQEDSAVYLCASSGQGRKTNEKLFFGSGTQLSVL.